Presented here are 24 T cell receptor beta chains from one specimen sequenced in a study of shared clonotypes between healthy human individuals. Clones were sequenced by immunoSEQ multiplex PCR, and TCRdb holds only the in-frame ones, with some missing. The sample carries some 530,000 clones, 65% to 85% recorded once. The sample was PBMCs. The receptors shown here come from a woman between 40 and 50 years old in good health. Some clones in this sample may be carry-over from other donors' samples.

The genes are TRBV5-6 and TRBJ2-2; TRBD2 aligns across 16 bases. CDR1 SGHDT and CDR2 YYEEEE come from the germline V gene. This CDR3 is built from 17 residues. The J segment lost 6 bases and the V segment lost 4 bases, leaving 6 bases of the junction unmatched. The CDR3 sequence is CASSAGLAGGFPGELFF. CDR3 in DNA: TGTGCCAGCAGCGCGGGACTAGCGGGAGGGTTCCCCGGGGAGCTGTTTTTT.

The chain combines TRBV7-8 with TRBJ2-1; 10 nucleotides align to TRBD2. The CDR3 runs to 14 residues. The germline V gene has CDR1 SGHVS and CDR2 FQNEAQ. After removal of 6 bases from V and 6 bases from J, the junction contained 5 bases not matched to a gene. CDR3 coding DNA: TGTGCCAGCAGTAAGCGGGAGGGACCCAATGAGCAGTTCTTC. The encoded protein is CASSKREGPNEQFF.

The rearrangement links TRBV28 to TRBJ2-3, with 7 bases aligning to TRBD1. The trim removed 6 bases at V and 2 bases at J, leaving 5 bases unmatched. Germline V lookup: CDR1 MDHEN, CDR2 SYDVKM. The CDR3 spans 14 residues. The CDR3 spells CASSRDSLTDTQYF. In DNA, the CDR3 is TGTGCCAGCAGCCGGGACAGCCTCACAGATACGCAGTATTTT. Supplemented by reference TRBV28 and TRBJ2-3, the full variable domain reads DVKVTQSSRYLVKRTGEKVFLECVQDMDHENMFWYRQDPGLGLRLIYFSYDVKMKEKGDIPEGYSVSREKKERFSLILESASTNQTSMYLCASSRDSLTDTQYFGPGTRLTVL.

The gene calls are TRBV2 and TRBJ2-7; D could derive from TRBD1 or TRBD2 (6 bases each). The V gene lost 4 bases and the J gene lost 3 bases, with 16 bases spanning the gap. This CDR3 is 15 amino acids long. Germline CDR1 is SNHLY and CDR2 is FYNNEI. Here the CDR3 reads CASSGGASRNYEQYF. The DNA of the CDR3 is TGTGCCAGCAGTGGGGGGGCTAGCCGAAACTACGAGCAGTACTTC.

CDR3: CAWSPTRSEQYF. CDR3 DNA: TGTGCCTGGAGTCCCACGCGGTCCGAGCAGTACTTC. The rearrangement links TRBV30 to TRBJ2-7, with D uncertain. The germline CDR1 and CDR2 sequences are GTSNPN and SVGIG (reference sequence). CDR3 size: 12 residues. The V end was cut by 2 bases, the J end by 6 bases, with 11 bases between. Full variable domain (missing parts from reference TRBV30 and TRBJ2-7): SQTIHQWPATLVQPVGSPLSLECTVEGTSNPNLYWYRQAAGRGLQLLFYSVGIGQISSEVPQNLSASRPQDRQFILSSKKLLLSDSGFYLCAWSPTRSEQYFGPGTRLTVT.

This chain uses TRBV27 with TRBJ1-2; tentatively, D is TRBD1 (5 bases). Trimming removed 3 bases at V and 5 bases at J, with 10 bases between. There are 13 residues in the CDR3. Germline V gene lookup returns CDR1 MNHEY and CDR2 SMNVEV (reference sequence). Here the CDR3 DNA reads TGTGCCAGCAGTTTTTCCCCAGGGTATGGCTACACCTTC. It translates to CASSFSPGYGYTF.

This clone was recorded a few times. The CDR3 is CASSRTSDSTDTQYF. CDR3 bases: TGTGCCAGCAGTCGGACTAGCGACAGCACAGATACGCAGTATTTT. The rearrangement uses TRBV28 and TRBJ2-3; 9 bases are a match to TRBD2. The V segment lost 5 bases and the J segment 0 bases; nucleotides outside the gene matches: 3. Per germline, CDR1 MDHEN and CDR2 SYDVKM. This CDR3 is built from 15 residues.

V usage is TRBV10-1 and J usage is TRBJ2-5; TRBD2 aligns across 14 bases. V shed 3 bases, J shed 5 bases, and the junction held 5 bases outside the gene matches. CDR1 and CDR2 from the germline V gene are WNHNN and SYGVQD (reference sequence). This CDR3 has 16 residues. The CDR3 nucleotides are TGCGCCAGCAGTGATGGGACTAGCGGGAGAGGGGAGACCCAGTACTTC. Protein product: CASSDGTSGRGETQYF.

Written as DNA, the CDR3 is TGTGCCACCCCGGGGGGATACTCTGGGGCCAACGTCCTGACTTTC. Translation gives CATPGGYSGANVLTF. This chain joins TRBV7-9 and TRBJ2-6, with 7 bases matching TRBD2. V shed 10 bases and J 0 bases; nucleotides not matched to a gene: 6. The CDR3 has 15 amino acids. CDR1 and CDR2 from the germline V gene are SEHNR and FQNEAQ (reference sequence).

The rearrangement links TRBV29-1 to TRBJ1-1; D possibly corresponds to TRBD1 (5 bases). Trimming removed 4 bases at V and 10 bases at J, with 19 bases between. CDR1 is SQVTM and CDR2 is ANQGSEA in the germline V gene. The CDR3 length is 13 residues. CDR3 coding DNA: TGCAGCGTTGTGTCAAGGGGAACGAGTGGAGCTTTCTTT. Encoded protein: CSVVSRGTSGAFF.

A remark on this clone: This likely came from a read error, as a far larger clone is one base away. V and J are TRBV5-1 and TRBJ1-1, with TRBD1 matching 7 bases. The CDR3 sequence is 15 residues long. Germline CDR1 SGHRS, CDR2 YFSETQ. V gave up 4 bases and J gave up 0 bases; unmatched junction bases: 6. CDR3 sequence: CASSPWTGMNTEAFF. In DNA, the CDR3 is TGCGCCAGCAGCCCCTGGACAGGCATGAACACTGAAGCTTTCTTT.

The CDR3 here is CASSLSEGTQYF. The CDR3 nucleotides read TGTGCCAGCAGCTTAAGCGAGGGGACCCAGTACTTC. This chain uses TRBV7-2 with TRBJ2-5; possibly TRBD2 for D (5 bases). Trimming took off 2 bases at V and 7 bases at J, with 8 bases between the two ends. CDR3 length: 12 amino acids. Looked up from germline, CDR1 is SGHTA and CDR2 is FQGNSA.

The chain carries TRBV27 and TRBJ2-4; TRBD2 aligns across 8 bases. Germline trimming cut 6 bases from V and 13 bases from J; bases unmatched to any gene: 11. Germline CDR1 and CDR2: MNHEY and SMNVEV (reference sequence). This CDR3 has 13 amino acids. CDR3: CASSPRGGRIQYF. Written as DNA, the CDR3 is TGTGCCAGCAGCCCCCGCGGGGGGCGGATCCAGTACTTC.

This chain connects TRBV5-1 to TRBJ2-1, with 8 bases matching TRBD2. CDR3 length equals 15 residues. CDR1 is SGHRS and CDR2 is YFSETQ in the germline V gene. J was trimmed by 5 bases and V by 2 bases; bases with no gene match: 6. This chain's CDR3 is CASSFTSGGNNEQFF. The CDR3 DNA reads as TGCGCCAGCAGCTTCACTAGCGGAGGGAACAATGAGCAGTTCTTC.

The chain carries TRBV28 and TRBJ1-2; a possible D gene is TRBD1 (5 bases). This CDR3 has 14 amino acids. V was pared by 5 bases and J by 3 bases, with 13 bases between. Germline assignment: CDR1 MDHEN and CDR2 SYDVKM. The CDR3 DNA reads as TGTGCCAGCAGTCTGGGGGGAAGGGACTATGGCTACACCTTC. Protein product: CASSLGGRDYGYTF.

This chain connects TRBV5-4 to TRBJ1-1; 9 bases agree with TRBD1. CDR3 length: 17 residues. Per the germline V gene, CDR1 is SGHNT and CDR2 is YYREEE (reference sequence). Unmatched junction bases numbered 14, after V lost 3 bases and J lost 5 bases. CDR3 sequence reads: CASSWGGQGYLVTEAFF. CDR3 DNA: TGTGCCAGCAGCTGGGGGGGACAGGGTTATCTGGTGACTGAAGCTTTCTTT. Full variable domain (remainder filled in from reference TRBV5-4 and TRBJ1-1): ETGVTQSPTHLIKTRGQQVTLRCSSQSGHNTVSWYQQALGQGPQFIFQYYREEENGRGNFPPRFSGLQFPNYSSELNVNALELDDSALYLCASSWGGQGYLVTEAFFGQGTRLTVV.

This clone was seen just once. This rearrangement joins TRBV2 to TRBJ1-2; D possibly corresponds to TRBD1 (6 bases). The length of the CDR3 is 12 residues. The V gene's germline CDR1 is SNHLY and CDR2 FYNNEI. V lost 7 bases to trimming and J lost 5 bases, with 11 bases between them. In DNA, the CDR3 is TGTGCCAGCACTCCACAGGGTTATGGCTACACCTTC. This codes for CASTPQGYGYTF.

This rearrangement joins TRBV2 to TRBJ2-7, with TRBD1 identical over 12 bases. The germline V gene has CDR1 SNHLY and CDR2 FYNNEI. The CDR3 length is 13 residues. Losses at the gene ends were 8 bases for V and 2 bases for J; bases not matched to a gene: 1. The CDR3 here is CASGTGGPYEQYF. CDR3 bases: TGTGCCAGCGGGACAGGGGGCCCCTACGAGCAGTACTTC.

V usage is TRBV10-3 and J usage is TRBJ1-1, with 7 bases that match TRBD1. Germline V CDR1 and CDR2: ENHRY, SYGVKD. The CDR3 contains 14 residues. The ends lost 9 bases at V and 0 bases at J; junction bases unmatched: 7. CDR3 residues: CAISGQPVNTEAFF. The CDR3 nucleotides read TGTGCCATTTCGGGACAGCCAGTGAACACTGAAGCTTTCTTT.

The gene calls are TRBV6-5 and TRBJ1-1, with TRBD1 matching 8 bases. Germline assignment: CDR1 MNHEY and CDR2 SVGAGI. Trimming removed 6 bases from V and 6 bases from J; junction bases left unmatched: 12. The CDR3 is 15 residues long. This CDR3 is CASSSPRQGNAEAFF. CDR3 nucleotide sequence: TGTGCCAGCAGCTCCCCACGACAGGGGAATGCTGAAGCTTTCTTT.

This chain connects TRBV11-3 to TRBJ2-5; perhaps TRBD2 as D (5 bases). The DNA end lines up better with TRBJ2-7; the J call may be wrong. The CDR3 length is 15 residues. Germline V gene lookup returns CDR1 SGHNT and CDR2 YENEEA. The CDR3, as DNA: TGTGCCAGCAGTGAAGCCGGGGAGACCTCCTACGAGCAGTACTTC. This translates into CASSEAGETSYEQYF.

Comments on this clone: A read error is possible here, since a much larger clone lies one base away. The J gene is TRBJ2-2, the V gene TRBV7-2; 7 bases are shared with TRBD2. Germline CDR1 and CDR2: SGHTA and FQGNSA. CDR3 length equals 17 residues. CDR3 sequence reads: CASGFTLAVVLGGELFF. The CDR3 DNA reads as TGTGCCAGCGGCTTTACGCTAGCGGTAGTTCTAGGGGGGGAGCTGTTTTTT.

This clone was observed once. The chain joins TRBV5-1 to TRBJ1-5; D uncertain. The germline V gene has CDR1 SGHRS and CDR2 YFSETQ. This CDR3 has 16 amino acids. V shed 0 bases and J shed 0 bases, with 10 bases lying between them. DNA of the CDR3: TGCGCCAGCAGCTTGGTTCCCGATTATAGCAATCAGCCCCAGCATTTT. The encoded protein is CASSLVPDYSNQPQHF.

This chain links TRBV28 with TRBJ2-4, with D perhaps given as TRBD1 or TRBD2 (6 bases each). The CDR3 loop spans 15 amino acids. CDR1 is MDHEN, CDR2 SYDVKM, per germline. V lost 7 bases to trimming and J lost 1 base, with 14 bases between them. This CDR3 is CASNLPGAAKNIQYF. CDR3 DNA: TGTGCCAGCAACCTGCCGGGGGCTGCCAAAAACATTCAGTACTTC.